This TCR beta chain stems from a study of T cell responses to AZD1222 COVID-19 vaccine. Assay used: immunoSEQ multiplex PCR; TCRdb lists only in-frame clones, some missing. This sample has about 140,000 clones, with 80% to 95% found just once. Pooled in the analysis were second doses at about 4 or about 12 weeks. Sample: peripheral blood, taken 28 days after the second AZD1222 dose. The clonotype was recovered from an adult who received the AZD1222 COVID-19 vaccine.

The CDR3 sequence is CASSHGGPTTYNEQFF. CDR3 bases: TGTGCCAGCAGCCACGGAGGGCCTACCACCTACAATGAGCAGTTCTTC. The rearrangement links TRBV7-3 to TRBJ2-1; possible D gene TRBD2, 6 bases. The CDR3 sequence is 16 residues long. In germline, CDR1 is SGHTA, CDR2 FQGTGA. V gave up 5 bases and J gave up 2 bases, with 16 bases separating them.